The 10 T cell receptor beta chains given below trace back to one sample, sequenced in a study of cytomegalovirus exposure and HLA in healthy donors. 60 Vbeta and 13 Jbeta primers were used in PCR. The protocol was immunoSEQ multiplex PCR, while the TCRdb copy is restricted to in-frame clones and leaves out a portion. The sample lists about 99,000 clones; 70% to 80% were seen once. The sample comprised PBMCs. These TCRs come from a middle-aged man in good health and CMV-seronegative.

V and J are TRBV6-5 and TRBJ2-3; D possibly corresponds to TRBD2 (6 bases). V shed 11 bases and J shed 2 bases, with 17 bases lying between them. CDR1 is MNHEY and CDR2 is SVGAGI in the germline V gene. CDR3 size: 14 residues. The CDR3 DNA follows: TGTGCCGTCAAAGCGGGCAAATTCACAGATACGCAGTATTTT. Its translation is CAVKAGKFTDTQYF.

The CDR3 DNA sequence: TGCGCCAGCAGCCAAGAAAGGGGAACTGGAAACACCATATATTTT. Amino acids: CASSQERGTGNTIYF. The chain joins TRBV4-1 to TRBJ1-3; possibly TRBD1 for D (5 bases). V dropped 0 bases and J dropped 2 bases, with 8 bases sitting between them. The length of the CDR3 is 15 residues. Germline assignment: CDR1 MGHRA and CDR2 YSYEKL.

The gene calls are TRBV7-9 and TRBJ1-5; 12 bases fit TRBD1. Germline V gene sequence: CDR1 SEHNR, CDR2 FQNEAQ (reference sequence). Unmatched junction bases numbered 11, after V lost 4 bases and J lost 1 base. This CDR3 spans 19 amino acids. CDR3 nucleotides: TGTGCCAGCAGCTCGGCCGGGACAGGGGGCGGGTGGAGCAATCAGCCCCAGCATTTT. It specifies CASSSAGTGGGWSNQPQHF.

The chain recombines TRBV25-1 with TRBJ2-3; 10 nucleotides line up with TRBD1. Germline assignment: CDR1 MGHDK and CDR2 SYGVNS. With V trimmed by 8 bases and J by 9 bases, 14 bases remained unmatched. The CDR3 extends over 15 amino acids. Here the CDR3 reads CASETGQGTRGTQYF. The CDR3 DNA reads as TGTGCCAGCGAAACGGGACAGGGGACCCGGGGGACGCAGTATTTT.

V gene TRBV7-9 combines with J gene TRBJ1-6; 9 bases agree with TRBD1. The CDR3 sequence is 14 residues long. The V gene's germline CDR1 is SEHNR and CDR2 FQNEAQ (reference sequence). Trimming cost V 6 bases and J 10 bases; bases outside gene matches: 7. The CDR3 loop reads CASSQGQGESPLHF. In nucleotides, the CDR3 is TGTGCCAGCAGTCAGGGACAGGGAGAGTCACCCCTCCACTTT.

This clone was recorded once. The chain uses TRBV2 and TRBJ2-3; tentatively, D is TRBD2 (5 bases). From germline, CDR1 is SNHLY and CDR2 FYNNEI. V gave up 5 bases and J gave up 2 bases, with 8 bases separating them. This CDR3 comprises 13 residues. Written as DNA, the CDR3 is TGTGCCAGCAGTCAGGACTCCACAGATACGCAGTATTTT. This codes for CASSQDSTDTQYF.

This rearrangement joins TRBV6-5 to TRBJ2-3; 7 bases line up with TRBD1. Germline V gene lookup returns CDR1 MNHEY and CDR2 SVGAGI. The CDR3 contains 12 residues. Losses at the gene ends were 7 bases for V and 4 bases for J; bases not matched to a gene: 2. The CDR3 DNA reads as TGTGCCAGCAACAGGGGCCCAGATACGCAGTATTTT. Amino acid sequence: CASNRGPDTQYF.

The CDR3 DNA sequence: TGCGCCAGCAGCTTGGAAGGACTAGAACAGACCCAGTACTTC. It yields the protein CASSLEGLEQTQYF. This chain uses TRBV5-1 with TRBJ2-5, with TRBD2 matching 7 bases. From germline, CDR1 is SGHRS and CDR2 YFSETQ. The CDR3 runs to 14 residues. The ends lost 0 bases at V and 6 bases at J; junction bases unmatched: 5.

The rearrangement links TRBV4-1 to TRBJ2-7; the match to TRBD2 covers 11 bases. J gave up 3 bases and V 1 base, and 5 bases lay outside the gene matches. The CDR3 runs to 16 residues. Germline CDR1 MGHRA, CDR2 YSYEKL. Written as DNA, the CDR3 is TGCGCCAGCAGCCAAGTCCCAGGGACTAGCGGCTACGAGCAGTACTTC. Translation: CASSQVPGTSGYEQYF.

The genes are TRBV29-1 and TRBJ1-5; 7 nucleotides line up with TRBD1. Germline V gene sequence: CDR1 SQVTM, CDR2 ANQGSEA. Trimming removed 5 bases from V and 3 bases from J; junction bases left unmatched: 4. The CDR3 spans 13 residues. CDR3: CSVFDRDNQPQHF. In nucleotides, the CDR3 is TGCAGCGTTTTCGACAGGGACAATCAGCCCCAGCATTTT. Full variable domain (outside the CDR3, taken from reference TRBV29-1 and TRBJ1-5): SAVISQKPSRDICQRGTSLTIQCQVDSQVTMMFWYRQQPGQSLTLIATANQGSEATYESGFVIDKFPISRPNLTFSTLTVSNMSPEDSSIYLCSVFDRDNQPQHFGDGTRLSIL.